The table lists the clone carrying this T cell receptor (beta chain) with a few counts. The data derive from a study of spatial heterogeneity in lung cancer. About the study: The average count in raw reads for each unique TCR and UMI combination exceeded eight appearances.

Time point denoted: sample taken at primary tumor resection. Without sorting, whole RNA was sequenced from tumor, nontumor lung or frozen PBMC. The CDR3 runs 16 residues. Between the trimmed V and J ends, which lost 1 base and 8 bases, there was a span of 18 bases. The germline CDR1 and CDR2 sequences are LGHNA and YSLEER. MiXCR, applied by TCRdb to the 5' RACE reads, yields one record per CDR3 protein. Of fewer than 55,000 distinct CDR3 sequences in the sample, 7.6% were seen once. The sample here was PBMCs, taken at surgery. V and J are TRBV4-3 and TRBJ2-1; D possibly uses TRBD1 or TRBD2 (6 bases each). The clonotype was recovered from a female donor with early-stage non-small cell lung cancer. CDR3 amino acids: CASSQVWGAREDEQFF. Here the CDR3 DNA reads TGCGCCAGCAGCCAAGTCTGGGGGGCTAGGGAGGATGAGCAGTTCTTC.